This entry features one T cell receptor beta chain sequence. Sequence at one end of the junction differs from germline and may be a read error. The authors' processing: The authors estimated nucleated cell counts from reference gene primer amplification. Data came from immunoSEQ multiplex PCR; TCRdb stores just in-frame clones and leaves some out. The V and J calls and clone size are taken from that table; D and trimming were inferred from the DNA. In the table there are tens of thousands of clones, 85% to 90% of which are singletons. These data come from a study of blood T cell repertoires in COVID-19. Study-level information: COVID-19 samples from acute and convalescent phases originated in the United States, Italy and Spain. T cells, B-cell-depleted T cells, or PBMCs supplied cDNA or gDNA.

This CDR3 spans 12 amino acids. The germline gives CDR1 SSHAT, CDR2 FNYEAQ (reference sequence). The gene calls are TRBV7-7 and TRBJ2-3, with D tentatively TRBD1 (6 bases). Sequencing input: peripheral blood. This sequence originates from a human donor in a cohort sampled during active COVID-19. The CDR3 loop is CASSFPGQTQYF. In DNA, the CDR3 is TGTGCTAGCAGCTTCCCCGGACAGACGCAGTATTTT.